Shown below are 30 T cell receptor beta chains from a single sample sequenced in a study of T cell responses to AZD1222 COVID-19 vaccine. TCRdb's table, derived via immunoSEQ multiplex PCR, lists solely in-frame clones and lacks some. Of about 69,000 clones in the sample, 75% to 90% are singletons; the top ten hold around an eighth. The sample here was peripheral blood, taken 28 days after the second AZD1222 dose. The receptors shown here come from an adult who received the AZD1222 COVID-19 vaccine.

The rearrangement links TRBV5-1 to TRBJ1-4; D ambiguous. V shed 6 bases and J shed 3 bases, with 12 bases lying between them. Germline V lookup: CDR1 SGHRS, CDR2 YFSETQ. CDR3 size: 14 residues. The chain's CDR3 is CASKSGTSNEKLFF. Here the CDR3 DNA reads TGCGCCAGCAAGTCTGGAACTTCTAATGAAAAACTGTTTTTT.

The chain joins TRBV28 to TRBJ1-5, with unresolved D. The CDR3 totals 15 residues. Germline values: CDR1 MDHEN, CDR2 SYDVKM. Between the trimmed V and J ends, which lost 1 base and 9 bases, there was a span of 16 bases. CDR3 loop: CASSLFGPGLGPQHF. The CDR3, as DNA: TGTGCCAGCAGTTTATTCGGACCGGGTCTCGGGCCCCAGCATTTT.

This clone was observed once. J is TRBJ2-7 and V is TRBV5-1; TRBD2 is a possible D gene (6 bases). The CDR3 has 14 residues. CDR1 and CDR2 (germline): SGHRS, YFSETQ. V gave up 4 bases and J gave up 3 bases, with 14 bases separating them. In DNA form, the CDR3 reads TGCGCCAGCAGCCTGACTAGGATCGGCTACGAGCAGTACTTC. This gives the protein CASSLTRIGYEQYF.

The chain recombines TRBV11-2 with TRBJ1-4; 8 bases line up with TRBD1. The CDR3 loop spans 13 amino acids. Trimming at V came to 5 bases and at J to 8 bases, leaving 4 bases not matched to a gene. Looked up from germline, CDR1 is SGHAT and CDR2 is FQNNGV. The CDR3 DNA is TGTGCCAGCAGCCTCGGACAGGGAGAAAAACTGTTTTTT. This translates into CASSLGQGEKLFF.

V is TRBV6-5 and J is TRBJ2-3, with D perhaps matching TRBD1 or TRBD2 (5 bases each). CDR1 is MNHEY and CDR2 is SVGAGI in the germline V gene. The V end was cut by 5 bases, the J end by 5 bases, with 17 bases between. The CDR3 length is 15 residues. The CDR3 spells CASSRGAFGVDTQYF. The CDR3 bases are TGTGCCAGCAGTCGAGGGGCATTTGGAGTAGATACGCAGTATTTT.

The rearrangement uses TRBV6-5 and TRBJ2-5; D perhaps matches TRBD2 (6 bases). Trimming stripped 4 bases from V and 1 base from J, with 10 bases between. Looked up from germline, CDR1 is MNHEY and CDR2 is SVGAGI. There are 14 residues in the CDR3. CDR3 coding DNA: TGTGCCAGCAGTTCAAGGGACTTCCAAGAGACCCAGTACTTC. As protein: CASSSRDFQETQYF.

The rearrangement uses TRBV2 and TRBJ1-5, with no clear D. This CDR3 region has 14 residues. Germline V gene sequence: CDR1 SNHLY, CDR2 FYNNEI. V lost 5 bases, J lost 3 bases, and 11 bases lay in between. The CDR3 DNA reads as TGTGCCAGCAGTCGAGACACCTACAATCAGCCCCAGCATTTT. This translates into CASSRDTYNQPQHF.

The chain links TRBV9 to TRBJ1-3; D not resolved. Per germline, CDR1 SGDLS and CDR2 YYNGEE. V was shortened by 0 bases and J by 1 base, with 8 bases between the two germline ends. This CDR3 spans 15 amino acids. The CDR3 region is CASSVGFESGNTIYF. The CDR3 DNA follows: TGTGCCAGCAGCGTAGGGTTCGAGTCTGGAAACACCATATATTTT. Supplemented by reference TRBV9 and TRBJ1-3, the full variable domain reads DSGVTQTPKHLITATGQRVTLRCSPRSGDLSVYWYQQSLDQGLQFLIQYYNGEERAKGNILERFSAQQFPDLHSELNLSSLELGDSALYFCASSVGFESGNTIYFGEGSWLTVV.

Here the CDR3 DNA reads TGTGCCAGCAGCAATTACCAGGGTCCATATCAGCCCCAGCATTTT. It is translated as CASSNYQGPYQPQHF. The chain couples TRBV6-2 or TRBV6-3 to TRBJ1-5; D is perhaps TRBD1 (5 bases). V lost 6 bases and J lost 5, with 17 bases in between. The CDR3 covers 15 residues. Per the germline V gene, CDR1 is MNHEY and CDR2 is SVGEGT.

The DNA for the CDR3 is TGCGCCAGCAGCTTGGACGAGACCCAGTACTTC. Translating gives CASSLDETQYF. The rearrangement links TRBV5-1 to TRBJ2-5; D is uncertain. Germline V gene lookup returns CDR1 SGHRS and CDR2 YFSETQ. With 0 bases removed from V and 5 bases from J, the gap between germline ends came to 2 bases. There are 11 residues in the CDR3.

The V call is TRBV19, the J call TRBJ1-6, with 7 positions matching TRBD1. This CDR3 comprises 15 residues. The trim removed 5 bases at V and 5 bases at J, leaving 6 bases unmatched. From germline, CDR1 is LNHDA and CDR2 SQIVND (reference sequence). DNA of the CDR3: TGTGCCAGTAGTTGGAGGACAGGTGATAATTCACCCCTCCACTTT. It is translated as CASSWRTGDNSPLHF.

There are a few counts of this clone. CDR3 sequence (DNA): TGTGCCAGCAGCCCACAGCCCGGGACAGGGGGCGCGGAACAGTACTTC. Translated, it gives CASSPQPGTGGAEQYF. The V call is TRBV7-2, the J call TRBJ2-7; 12 bases fit TRBD1. The length of the CDR3 is 16 residues. Germline V CDR1 and CDR2: SGHTA, FQGNSA. V shed 5 bases and J 10 bases; nucleotides not matched to a gene: 15.

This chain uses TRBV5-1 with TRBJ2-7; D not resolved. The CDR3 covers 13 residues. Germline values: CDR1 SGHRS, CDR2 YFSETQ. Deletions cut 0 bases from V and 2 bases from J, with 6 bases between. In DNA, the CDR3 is TGCGCCAGCAGCTTGGCCGCGACCTACGAGCAGTACTTC. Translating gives CASSLAATYEQYF.

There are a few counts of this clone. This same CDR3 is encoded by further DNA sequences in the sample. The CDR3 DNA follows: TGTGCCAGCAGGCGAACAGATACGCAGTATTTT. It codes for CASRRTDTQYF. V usage is TRBV12-3 or TRBV12-4 and J usage is TRBJ2-3; D is ambiguous. The germline V and J ends were trimmed by 6 bases and 3 bases, with 4 bases remaining between them. CDR3 length equals 11 residues.

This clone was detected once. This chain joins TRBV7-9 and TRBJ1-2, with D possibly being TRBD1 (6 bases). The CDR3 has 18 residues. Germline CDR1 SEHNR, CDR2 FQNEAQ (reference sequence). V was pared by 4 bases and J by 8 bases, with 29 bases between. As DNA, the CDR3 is TGTGCCAGCAGCTGGGCTGGGGGGGGCAGAACAGGGACGTTCGGCTACACCTTC. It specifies CASSWAGGGRTGTFGYTF. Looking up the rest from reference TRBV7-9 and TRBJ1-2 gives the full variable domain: DTGVSQNPRHKITKRGQNVTFRCDPISEHNRLYWYRQTLGQGPEFLTYFQNEAQLEKSRLLSDRFSAERPKGSFSTLEIQRTEQGDSAMYLCASSWAGGGRTGTFGYTFGSGTRLTVV.

The CDR3 here is CASSQDPNFWTSGGHRSDTQYF. The CDR3 DNA is TGCGCCAGCAGCCAAGACCCGAACTTTTGGACTAGCGGGGGCCACCGGTCCGATACGCAGTATTTT. The V call is TRBV4-1, the J call TRBJ2-3, with 13 bases identical to TRBD2. Germline V gene data show CDR1 as MGHRA and CDR2 as YSYEKL. J was trimmed by 6 bases and V by 0 bases; bases with no gene match: 21. This CDR3 spans 22 amino acids.

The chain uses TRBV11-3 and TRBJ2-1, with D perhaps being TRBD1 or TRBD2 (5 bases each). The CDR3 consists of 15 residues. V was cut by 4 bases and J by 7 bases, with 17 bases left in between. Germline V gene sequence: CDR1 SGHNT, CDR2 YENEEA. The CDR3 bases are TGTGCCAGCAGCTCCACGGGACCCTTGATAAATGAGCAGTTCTTC. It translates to CASSSTGPLINEQFF.

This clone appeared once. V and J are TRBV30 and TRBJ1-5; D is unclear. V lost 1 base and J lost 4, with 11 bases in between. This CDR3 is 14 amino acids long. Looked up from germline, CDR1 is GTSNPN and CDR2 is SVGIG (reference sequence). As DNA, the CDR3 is TGTGCCTGGAGTGGTGATAAGTCTAATCAGCCCCAGCATTTT. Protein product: CAWSGDKSNQPQHF.

The CDR3 region is CASSSGENSPLHF. The CDR3 nucleotides read TGTGCCAGCAGTTCCGGGGAGAATTCACCCCTCCACTTT. The chain combines TRBV12-3 or TRBV12-4 with TRBJ1-6; D not resolved. The CDR3 sequence is 13 residues long. The ends were cut back, 4 bases at V and 7 bases at J, with 8 bases in the middle.

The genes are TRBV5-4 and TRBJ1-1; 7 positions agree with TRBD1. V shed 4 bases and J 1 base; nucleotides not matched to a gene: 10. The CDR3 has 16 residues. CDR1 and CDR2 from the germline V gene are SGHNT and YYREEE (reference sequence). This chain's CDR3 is CASSAKNRGPNTEAFF. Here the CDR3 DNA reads TGTGCCAGCAGCGCAAAGAACAGGGGACCGAACACTGAAGCTTTCTTT. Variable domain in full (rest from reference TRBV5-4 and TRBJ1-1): ETGVTQSPTHLIKTRGQQVTLRCSSQSGHNTVSWYQQALGQGPQFIFQYYREEENGRGNFPPRFSGLQFPNYSSELNVNALELDDSALYLCASSAKNRGPNTEAFFGQGTRLTVV.

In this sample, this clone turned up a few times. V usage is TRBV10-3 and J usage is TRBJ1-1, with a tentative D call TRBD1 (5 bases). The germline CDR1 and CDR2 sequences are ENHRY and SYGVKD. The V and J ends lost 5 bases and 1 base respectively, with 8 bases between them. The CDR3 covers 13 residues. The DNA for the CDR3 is TGTGCCATCAGTCCCAGGGAGAACACTGAAGCTTTCTTT. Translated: CAISPRENTEAFF.

DNA of the CDR3: TGTGCCAGCAGTTTAGACAGGCTCCCTTTGTCACCCCTCCACTTT. It is translated as CASSLDRLPLSPLHF. The V call is TRBV6-4, the J call TRBJ1-6, with D tentatively TRBD1 (6 bases). The V gene lost 5 bases and the J gene lost 10 bases, with 18 bases spanning the gap. Germline V CDR1 and CDR2: MRHNA, SNTAGT. The length of the CDR3 is 15 residues.

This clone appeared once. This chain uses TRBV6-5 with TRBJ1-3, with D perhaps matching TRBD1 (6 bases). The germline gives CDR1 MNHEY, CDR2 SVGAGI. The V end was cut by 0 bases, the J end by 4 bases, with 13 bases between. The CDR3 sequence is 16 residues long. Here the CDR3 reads CASSYSRGARGNTIYF. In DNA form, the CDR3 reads TGTGCCAGCAGTTACTCGAGGGGGGCGAGGGGAAACACCATATATTTT.

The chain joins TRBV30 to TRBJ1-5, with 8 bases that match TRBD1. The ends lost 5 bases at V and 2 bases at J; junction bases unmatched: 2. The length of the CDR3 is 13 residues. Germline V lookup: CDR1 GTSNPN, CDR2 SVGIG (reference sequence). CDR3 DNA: TGTGCCTGGGAACAGGGGGGCAATCAGCCCCAGCATTTT. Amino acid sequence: CAWEQGGNQPQHF. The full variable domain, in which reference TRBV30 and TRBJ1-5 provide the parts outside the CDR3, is SQTIHQWPATLVQPVGSPLSLECTVEGTSNPNLYWYRQAAGRGLQLLFYSVGIGQISSEVPQNLSASRPQDRQFILSSKKLLLSDSGFYLCAWEQGGNQPQHFGDGTRLSIL.

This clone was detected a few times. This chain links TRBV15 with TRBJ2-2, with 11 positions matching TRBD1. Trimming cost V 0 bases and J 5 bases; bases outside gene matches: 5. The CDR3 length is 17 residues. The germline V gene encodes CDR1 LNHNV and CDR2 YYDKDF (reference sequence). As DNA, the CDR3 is TGTGCCACCAGCAGAGATATGGGACAGGGGGTGACCGGGGAGCTGTTTTTT. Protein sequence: CATSRDMGQGVTGELFF.

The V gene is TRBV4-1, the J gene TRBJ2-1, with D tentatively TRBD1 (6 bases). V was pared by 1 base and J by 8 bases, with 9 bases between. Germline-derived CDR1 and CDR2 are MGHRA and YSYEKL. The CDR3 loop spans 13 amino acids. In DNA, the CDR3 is TGCGCCAGCAGCCAAGCAGGGGAAGATGAGCAGTTCTTC. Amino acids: CASSQAGEDEQFF.

CDR3 residues: CASSLGDSTNYGYTF. For the CDR3, the DNA is TGCGCCAGCAGCTTAGGGGACAGTACTAACTATGGCTACACCTTC. V and J are TRBV5-1 and TRBJ1-2; 7 nucleotides agree with TRBD1. Germline CDR1 SGHRS, CDR2 YFSETQ. This CDR3 contains 15 residues. V was pared by 2 bases and J by 0 bases, with 4 bases of the junction left unmatched.

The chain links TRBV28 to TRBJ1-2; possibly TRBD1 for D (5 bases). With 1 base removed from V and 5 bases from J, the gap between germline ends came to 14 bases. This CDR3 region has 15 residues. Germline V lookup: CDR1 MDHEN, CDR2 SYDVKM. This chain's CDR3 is CASSLFSIRGYGYTF. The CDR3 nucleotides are TGTGCCAGCAGTTTATTCTCTATAAGGGGATATGGCTACACCTTC.

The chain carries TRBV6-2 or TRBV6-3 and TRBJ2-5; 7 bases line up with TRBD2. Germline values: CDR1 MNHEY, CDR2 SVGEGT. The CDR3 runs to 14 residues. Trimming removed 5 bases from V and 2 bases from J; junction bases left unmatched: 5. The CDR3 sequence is CASSPPSGQETQYF. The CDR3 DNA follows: TGTGCCAGCAGTCCACCTAGCGGTCAAGAGACCCAGTACTTC.

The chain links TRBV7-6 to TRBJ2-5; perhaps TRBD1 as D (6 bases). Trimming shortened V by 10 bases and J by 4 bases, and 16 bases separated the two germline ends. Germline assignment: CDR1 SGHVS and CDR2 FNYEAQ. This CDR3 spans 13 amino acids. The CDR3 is CAIDRFRGETQYF. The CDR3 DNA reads TGTGCCATCGACAGGTTCCGAGGAGAGACCCAGTACTTC.